These 3 T cell receptor beta chains came from one sample sequenced in a study of blood T cell repertoires in COVID-19. The assay was immunoSEQ multiplex PCR, and TCRdb's table has in-frame clones only and misses some. The table records tens of thousands of clones, 90% of them present only once. Sample: peripheral blood. All receptors come from a woman aged 80 or over with acute or convalescent COVID-19.

The chain employs TRBV18 and TRBJ2-2; 7 bases fit TRBD2. This CDR3 contains 15 residues. V trimming: 3 bases; J trimming: 3 bases; junction bases outside the gene matches: 4. Per the germline V gene, CDR1 is KGHSH and CDR2 is LQKENI. This CDR3 reads CASSPSGADTGELFF. As DNA, the CDR3 is TGTGCCAGCTCACCCAGCGGGGCCGACACCGGGGAGCTGTTTTTT. Supplemented by reference TRBV18 and TRBJ2-2, the full variable domain reads NAGVMQNPRHLVRRRGQEARLRCSPMKGHSHVYWYRQLPEEGLKFMVYLQKENIIDESGMPKERFSAEFPKEGPSILRIQQVVRGDSAAYFCASSPSGADTGELFFGEGSRLTVL.

The chain couples TRBV6-1 to TRBJ1-5; D call uncertain. Per the germline V gene, CDR1 is MNHNS and CDR2 is SASEGT. The V gene lost 2 bases and the J gene lost 5 bases, with 7 bases spanning the gap. CDR3 length: 13 residues. The CDR3: CASSEFIHQPQHF. CDR3 in DNA: TGTGCCAGCAGTGAATTTATCCATCAGCCCCAGCATTTT.

This rearrangement joins TRBV10-1 to TRBJ2-4; weak D call: TRBD1 (6 bases). Per the germline V gene, CDR1 is WNHNN and CDR2 is SYGVQD (reference sequence). Trimming stripped 2 bases from V and 0 bases from J, with 11 bases between. CDR3 size: 16 residues. In DNA, the CDR3 is TGCGCCAGCAGTGAGGCCGGGACACTAGCCAAAAACATTCAGTACTTC. It yields the protein CASSEAGTLAKNIQYF.